A single sample gave rise to the 20 T cell receptor beta chains below, sequenced in a study of shared clonotypes between healthy human individuals. As defined, naive CD8 cells were CD45RO-negative and positively selected for CCR7, with terminally differentiated effector memory CD45RA+ cells excluded. Some clones are missing from TCRdb's copy, which holds only in-frame ones; the method was immunoSEQ multiplex PCR. The sample yields fewer than 1 million clones, about 97% seen once. The sample was naive CD8+ T cells sorted from blood. These receptors all stem from a man aged 30 to 45 in good health.

This sequence joins TRBV28 and TRBJ2-3; D possibly corresponds to TRBD2 (5 bases). Germline loops: CDR1 MDHEN, CDR2 SYDVKM. With 8 bases removed from V and 0 bases from J, the gap between germline ends came to 21 bases. This CDR3 region has 17 residues. CDR3 DNA sequence: TGTGCCAGCGTGACTACAGACTGGGCTGCTAGCACAGATACGCAGTATTTT. It yields the protein CASVTTDWAASTDTQYF.

The chain recombines TRBV7-2 with TRBJ2-2; D call uncertain. The ends were cut back, 0 bases at V and 5 bases at J, with 10 bases in the middle. CDR1 is SGHTA, CDR2 FQGNSA, per germline. The CDR3 contains 15 residues. This CDR3 reads CASSLASTATGELFF. DNA of the CDR3: TGTGCCAGCAGCTTAGCGTCCACTGCTACCGGGGAGCTGTTTTTT.

This clone appeared once. The CDR3 is CASSSIRDRSLEGETQYF. DNA for the CDR3: TGTGCCAGCAGCTCAATCCGGGACAGGAGTCTCGAGGGAGAGACCCAGTACTTC. This chain uses TRBV7-9 with TRBJ2-5, with 8 bases that match TRBD1. The CDR3 sequence is 18 residues long. Germline V gives CDR1 SEHNR, CDR2 FQNEAQ (reference sequence). V was pared by 4 bases and J by 4 bases, with 17 bases of the junction left unmatched. Full variable domain (rest looked up from reference TRBV7-9 and TRBJ2-5): DTGVSQNPRHKITKRGQNVTFRCDPISEHNRLYWYRQTLGQGPEFLTYFQNEAQLEKSRLLSDRFSAERPKGSFSTLEIQRTEQGDSAMYLCASSSIRDRSLEGETQYFGPGTRLLVL.

This sequence joins TRBV14 and TRBJ2-1; no clear D. CDR1 is SGHDN, CDR2 FVKESK, per germline. V gave up 1 base and J gave up 13 bases, with 20 bases separating them. CDR3 length: 15 residues. The CDR3 bases are TGTGCCAGCAGCCAAGCTTCGGAAGCCTCCTGGGGACAGTTCTTC. This codes for CASSQASEASWGQFF.

The chain is built from TRBV10-3 and TRBJ2-1; D perhaps matches TRBD1 (6 bases). Germline CDR1 and CDR2: ENHRY and SYGVKD. Trimming left V 2 bases short and J 8 bases short, with 19 bases between. CDR3 length: 16 residues. The chain's CDR3 is CAISEVSGVRAHEQFF. In DNA, the CDR3 is TGTGCCATCAGTGAGGTCTCAGGGGTCCGGGCCCATGAGCAGTTCTTC.

J is TRBJ2-2 and V is TRBV7-2; no clear D gene. The CDR3 runs 14 residues. CDR1 and CDR2 (germline): SGHTA, FQGNSA. V was clipped by 7 bases and J by 2 bases, with 11 bases between them. CDR3 sequence: CASIGPPNTGELFF. For the CDR3, the DNA is TGTGCCAGCATAGGGCCCCCTAACACCGGGGAGCTGTTTTTT.

As to this clone: The same CDR3 can be traced to other DNA sequences in this sample. The chain employs TRBV28 and TRBJ2-7; D gene unclear. Trimming left V 3 bases short and J 0 bases short, with 6 bases between. Germline values: CDR1 MDHEN, CDR2 SYDVKM. CDR3 length: 13 amino acids. Written as DNA, the CDR3 is TGTGCCAGCAGTTTGACGGGCTCCTACGAGCAGTACTTC. It encodes CASSLTGSYEQYF. Together with reference TRBV28 and TRBJ2-7, the CDR3 gives the full variable domain: DVKVTQSSRYLVKRTGEKVFLECVQDMDHENMFWYRQDPGLGLRLIYFSYDVKMKEKGDIPEGYSVSREKKERFSLILESASTNQTSMYLCASSLTGSYEQYFGPGTRLTVT.

The gene calls are TRBV7-9 and TRBJ2-2; D ambiguous. Trimming stripped 4 bases from V and 3 bases from J, with 3 bases between. Germline assignment: CDR1 SEHNR and CDR2 FQNEAQ (reference sequence). The length of the CDR3 is 12 residues. CDR3 DNA sequence: TGTGCCAGCAGCTCAGACACCGGGGAGCTGTTTTTT. It translates to CASSSDTGELFF.

The chain carries TRBV5-1 and TRBJ2-2; 8 bases are shared with TRBD1. J gave up 7 bases and V 0 bases, and 11 bases lay outside the gene matches. The CDR3 is made up of 17 amino acids. Germline V gene data show CDR1 as SGHRS and CDR2 as YFSETQ. The CDR3 spells CASSLGTGWNLGGELFF. Written as DNA, the CDR3 is TGCGCCAGCAGCTTGGGGACAGGGTGGAATCTTGGCGGGGAGCTGTTTTTT.

The V gene is TRBV25-1, the J gene TRBJ2-2, with unresolved D. CDR1 is MGHDK and CDR2 is SYGVNS in the germline V gene. The CDR3 sequence is 12 residues long. Trimming took off 4 bases at V and 4 bases at J, with 4 bases between the two ends. The CDR3 loop reads CASSVSTGELFF. CDR3 nucleotide sequence: TGTGCCAGCAGTGTAAGCACCGGGGAGCTGTTTTTT.

CDR3 in DNA: TGTGCCTGGGCCACGGGGGTTGGGGGCACAGATACGCAGTATTTT. Its protein product is CAWATGVGGTDTQYF. The chain joins TRBV30 to TRBJ2-3, with D possibly matching TRBD2 (6 bases). The CDR3 totals 15 residues. Deletions cut 5 bases from V and 1 base from J, with 16 bases between. Germline V gene data show CDR1 as GTSNPN and CDR2 as SVGIG (reference sequence). Combining the CDR3 with reference TRBV30 and TRBJ2-3 gives the whole variable domain SQTIHQWPATLVQPVGSPLSLECTVEGTSNPNLYWYRQAAGRGLQLLFYSVGIGQISSEVPQNLSASRPQDRQFILSSKKLLLSDSGFYLCAWATGVGGTDTQYFGPGTRLTVL.

The chain links TRBV27 to TRBJ2-1, with D hard to call. The V gene's germline CDR1 is MNHEY and CDR2 SMNVEV (reference sequence). The CDR3 is 13 amino acids. Trimming left V 3 bases short and J 9 bases short, with 12 bases between. CDR3 bases: TGTGCCAGCAGTTTTTGGGGTCCTGCTGAGCAGTTCTTC. Its protein product is CASSFWGPAEQFF.

The chain combines TRBV29-1 with TRBJ2-7; a weak D match, TRBD1 (7 bases). This CDR3 is 15 amino acids long. Germline V CDR1 and CDR2: SQVTM, ANQGSEA. The V end lost 2 bases, the J end lost 2 bases, and 16 bases lay between the germline ends. The CDR3 here is CSVESGGTETYEQYF. CDR3 bases: TGCAGCGTTGAAAGTGGCGGGACAGAAACCTACGAGCAGTACTTC.

This chain links TRBV10-1 with TRBJ2-5, with D perhaps TRBD2 (5 bases). The CDR3 runs 13 residues. V was trimmed by 4 bases and J by 3 bases, leaving 9 bases between them. Per germline, CDR1 WNHNN and CDR2 SYGVQD (reference sequence). CDR3: CASSGLAEETQYF. CDR3 bases: TGCGCCAGCAGTGGTCTAGCCGAAGAGACCCAGTACTTC.

V usage is TRBV4-1 and J usage is TRBJ2-1, with D uncertain. Germline lookup yields CDR1 MGHRA and CDR2 YSYEKL. Trimming shortened V by 0 bases and J by 6 bases, and 9 bases separated the two germline ends. The CDR3 has 14 residues. CDR3 sequence: CASSQDRSLNEQFF. In DNA form, the CDR3 reads TGCGCCAGCAGCCAAGATAGGTCCCTCAATGAGCAGTTCTTC.

V gene TRBV11-2 combines with J gene TRBJ2-2; D is possibly TRBD1 or TRBD2 (6 bases each). The germline V gene has CDR1 SGHAT and CDR2 FQNNGV. The CDR3 runs to 18 residues. Trimming cost V 3 bases and J 2 bases, with 19 bases left between them. CDR3 DNA sequence: TGTGCCAGCAGCTTCTACAGGGACTCAAAGAAAAACACCGGGGAGCTGTTTTTT. The encoded protein is CASSFYRDSKKNTGELFF.

The J gene is TRBJ2-2, the V gene TRBV5-1, with no clear D. Germline CDR1 is SGHRS and CDR2 is YFSETQ. This CDR3 comprises 15 residues. V lost 0 bases, J lost 4 bases, and 10 bases lay in between. The CDR3 protein is CASSLVGYSTGELFF. Here the CDR3 DNA reads TGCGCCAGCAGCTTGGTAGGGTATAGCACCGGGGAGCTGTTTTTT.

The genes are TRBV27 and TRBJ2-2, with 9 bases fitting TRBD2. V was pared by 5 bases and J by 4 bases, with 5 bases of the junction left unmatched. The CDR3 has 15 residues. The germline V gene encodes CDR1 MNHEY and CDR2 SMNVEV (reference sequence). CDR3 in DNA: TGTGCCAGCAGTCCCGGACTAGCGCCCACCGGGGAGCTGTTTTTT. It encodes CASSPGLAPTGELFF.

J is TRBJ2-5 and V is TRBV2; D unclear. In germline, CDR1 is SNHLY, CDR2 FYNNEI. V shed 10 bases and J shed 5 bases, with 14 bases lying between them. The CDR3 totals 12 residues. The CDR3: CATIGSAETQYF. The CDR3 DNA follows: TGTGCCACCATAGGGTCCGCGGAGACCCAGTACTTC.

The rearrangement joins TRBV6-6 to TRBJ1-5, with D tentatively TRBD1 (5 bases). Germline V gives CDR1 MNHNY, CDR2 SVGAGI (reference sequence). V shed 0 bases and J shed 0 bases, with 9 bases lying between them. The CDR3 contains 16 residues. As DNA, the CDR3 is TGTGCCAGCAGTTACTCGCCCAGGGATAGCAATCAGCCCCAGCATTTT. Translated: CASSYSPRDSNQPQHF.